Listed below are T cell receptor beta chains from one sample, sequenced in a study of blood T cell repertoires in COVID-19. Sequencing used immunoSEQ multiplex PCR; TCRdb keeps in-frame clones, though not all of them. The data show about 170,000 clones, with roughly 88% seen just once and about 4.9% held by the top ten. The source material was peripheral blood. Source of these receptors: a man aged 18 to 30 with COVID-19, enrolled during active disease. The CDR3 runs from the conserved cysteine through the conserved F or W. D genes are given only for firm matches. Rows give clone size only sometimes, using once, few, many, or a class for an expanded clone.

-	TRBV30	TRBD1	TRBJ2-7	CAWRGGQGVYEQYF	TGTGCCTGGCGGGGGGGACAGGGGGTCTACGAGCAGTACTTC
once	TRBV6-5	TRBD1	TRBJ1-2	CASIALGTGGGYTF	TGTGCCAGCATAGCATTGGGGACAGGGGGGGGCTACACCTTC
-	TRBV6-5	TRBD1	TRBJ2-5	CASSDDRATKTQYF	TGTGCCAGCAGCGACGACAGGGCTACGAAGACCCAGTACTTC
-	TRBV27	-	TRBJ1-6	CASSLYASSYNSPLHF	TGTGCCAGCAGTTTATACGCGAGCTCCTATAATTCACCCCTCCACTTT
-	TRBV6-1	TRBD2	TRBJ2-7	CASSEGSSGIGEQYF	TGTGCCAGCAGTGAAGGTTCTAGCGGGATTGGCGAGCAGTACTTC
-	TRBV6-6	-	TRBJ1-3	CASSYPPSSGNTIYF	TGTGCCAGCAGTTACCCCCCGAGCTCTGGAAACACCATATATTTT
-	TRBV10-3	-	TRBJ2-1	CAISESGAGDEQFF	TGTGCCATCAGTGAGTCTGGGGCAGGTGATGAGCAGTTCTTC
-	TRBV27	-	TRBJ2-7	CASIGGNYEQYF	TGTGCCAGCATCGGAGGGAACTACGAGCAGTACTTC
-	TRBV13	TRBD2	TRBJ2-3	CASSPGTSGRKYF	TGTGCCAGCAGCCCGGGGACTAGCGGGAGAAAGTATTTT
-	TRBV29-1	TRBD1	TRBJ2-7	CSVKPRGTESYEQYF	TGCAGCGTCAAACCGAGGGGGACAGAGTCCTACGAGCAGTACTTC
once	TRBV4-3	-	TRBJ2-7	CASSQEWQSSYEQYF	TGCGCCAGCAGCCAAGAATGGCAGTCTTCCTACGAGCAGTACTTC
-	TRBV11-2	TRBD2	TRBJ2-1	CASSLDQLTSGSYEQFF	TGTGCCAGCAGCTTAGATCAGCTGACTAGCGGGAGTTATGAGCAGTTCTTC
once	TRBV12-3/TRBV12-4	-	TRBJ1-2	CASSLSWAYGYTF	TGTGCCAGCAGTTTAAGCTGGGCCTATGGCTACACCTTC
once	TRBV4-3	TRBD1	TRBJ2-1	CASSQVHGTGAPNSYNEQFF	TGCGCCAGCAGCCAAGTACACGGGACAGGGGCCCCTAACTCCTACAATGAGCAGTTCTTC
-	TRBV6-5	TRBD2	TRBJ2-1	CASRPPSGAYNEQFF	TGTGCCAGCAGACCCCCTAGCGGAGCTTACAATGAGCAGTTCTTC
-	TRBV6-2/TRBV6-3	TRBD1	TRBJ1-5	CASSPRDRVGQPQHF	TGTGCCAGCAGTCCCCGGGACAGGGTTGGTCAGCCCCAGCATTTT
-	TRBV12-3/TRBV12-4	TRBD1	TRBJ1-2	CASSRTGEWGYTF	TGTGCCAGCAGCCGAACAGGGGAGTGGGGCTACACCTTC
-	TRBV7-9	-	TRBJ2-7	CASSSGLQEQYF	TGTGCCAGCAGCTCGGGACTTCAGGAGCAGTACTTC
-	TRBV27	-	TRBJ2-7	CASSFIAASYEQYF	TGTGCCAGCAGTTTCATAGCGGCCTCCTACGAGCAGTACTTC
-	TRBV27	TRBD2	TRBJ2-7	CASSLMGLAGGKAEYEQYF	TGTGCCAGCAGTTTAATGGGACTAGCGGGAGGGAAGGCGGAGTACGAGCAGTACTTC
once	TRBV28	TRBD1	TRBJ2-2	CASRGDRSGELFF	TGTGCCAGCAGGGGGGACAGGTCTGGGGAGCTGTTTTTT
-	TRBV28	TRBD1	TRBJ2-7	CASSRTGKAGEQYF	TGTGCCAGCAGTCGGACAGGGAAGGCTGGCGAGCAGTACTTC
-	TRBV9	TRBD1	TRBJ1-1	CASSARGLAEAFF	TGTGCCAGCAGCGCCAGGGGGCTAGCTGAAGCTTTCTTT
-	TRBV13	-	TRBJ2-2	CASSSGGGVGNTGELFF	TGTGCCAGCAGCTCCGGAGGGGGGGTCGGGAACACCGGGGAGCTGTTTTTT
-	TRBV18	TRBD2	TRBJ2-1	CASSVAGTSAYEQFF	TGTGCCAGCTCAGTCGCCGGGACTAGTGCATATGAGCAGTTCTTC
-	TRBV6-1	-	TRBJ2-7	CASSERGGTYEQYF	TGTGCCAGCAGTGAAAGGGGGGGAACTTACGAGCAGTACTTC
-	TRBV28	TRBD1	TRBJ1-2	CASSPGQANYGYTF	TGTGCCAGCAGTCCCGGACAGGCGAACTATGGCTACACCTTC
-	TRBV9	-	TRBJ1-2	CASSPSGQSDGYTF	TGTGCCAGCAGCCCAAGTGGACAGAGCGATGGCTACACCTTC
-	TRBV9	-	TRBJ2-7	CASSVSERGHYEQYF	TGTGCCAGCAGCGTATCGGAAAGGGGTCACTACGAGCAGTACTTC
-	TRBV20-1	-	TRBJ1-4	CSASRGGQGNEKLFF	TGCAGTGCTAGTCGTGGTGGGCAGGGTAATGAAAAACTGTTTTTT
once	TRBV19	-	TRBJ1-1	CASSIWWSNTEAFF	TGTGCCAGTAGTATTTGGTGGAGTAACACTGAAGCTTTCTTT
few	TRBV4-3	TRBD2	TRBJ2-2	CASSRGTSGDFANTGELFF	TGCGCCAGCAGCCGCGGGACTAGCGGGGACTTCGCGAACACCGGGGAGCTGTTTTTT
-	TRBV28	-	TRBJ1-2	CASSLVAGSHGYTF	TGTGCCAGCAGTTTAGTGGCGGGCTCGCATGGCTACACCTTC
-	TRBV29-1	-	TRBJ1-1	CSVSGQMNTEAFF	TGCAGCGTATCAGGCCAAATGAACACTGAAGCTTTCTTT
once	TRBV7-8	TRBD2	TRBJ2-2	CASSLVRVLLAGNTGELFF	TGTGCCAGCAGCTTAGTCCGGGTACTACTAGCGGGGAACACCGGGGAGCTGTTTTTT
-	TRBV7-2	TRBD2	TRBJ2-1	CASARGLAGVGEQFF	TGTGCCAGCGCAAGGGGACTAGCGGGAGTGGGTGAGCAGTTCTTC
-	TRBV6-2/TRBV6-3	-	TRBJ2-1	CASSYDSGPYNEQFF	TGTGCCAGCAGTTACGATAGCGGACCTTACAATGAGCAGTTCTTC
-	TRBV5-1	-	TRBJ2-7	CASSVTGLAYEQYF	TGCGCCAGCAGCGTTACGGGACTGGCCTACGAGCAGTACTTC
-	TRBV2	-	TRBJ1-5	CASSGWGGQPQHF	TGTGCCAGCAGTGGATGGGGCGGCCAGCCCCAGCATTTT
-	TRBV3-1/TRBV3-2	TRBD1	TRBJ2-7	CASSQGLWGQSSYEQYF	TGTGCCAGCAGCCAAGGTTTGTGGGGACAGAGCTCCTACGAGCAGTACTTC
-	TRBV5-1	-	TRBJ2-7	CASSLGQLSYEQYF	TGCGCCAGCAGCTTGGGACAGCTCTCCTACGAGCAGTACTTC
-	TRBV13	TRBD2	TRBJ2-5	CASSLAGTSLIGTQYF	TGTGCCAGCAGCTTAGCCGGGACTAGCCTAATTGGGACCCAGTACTTC
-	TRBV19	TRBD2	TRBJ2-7	CASSMRTSGSRLEQYF	TGTGCCAGTAGTATGCGGACTAGCGGGAGTAGACTCGAGCAGTACTTC
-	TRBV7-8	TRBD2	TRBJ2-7	CASSLYGRAYEQYF	TGTGCCAGCAGCTTGTACGGGAGGGCTTACGAGCAGTACTTC
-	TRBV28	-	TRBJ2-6	CASSLIGSSGANVLTF	TGTGCCAGCAGTTTAATCGGTAGCTCTGGGGCCAACGTCCTGACTTTC
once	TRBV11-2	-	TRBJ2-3	CASSLDLGVFADTQYF	TGTGCCAGCAGCTTAGATCTAGGAGTTTTTGCAGATACGCAGTATTTT
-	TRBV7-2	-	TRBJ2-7	CASSPRAGSAYEQYF	TGTGCCAGCAGCCCTCGGGCGGGGTCGGCCTACGAGCAGTACTTC
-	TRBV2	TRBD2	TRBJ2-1	CASSGRLAESYNEQFF	TGTGCCAGCAGTGGGAGGCTAGCGGAGTCCTACAATGAGCAGTTCTTC
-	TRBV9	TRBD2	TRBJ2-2	CASSPPGLAGRTGELFF	TGTGCCAGCAGCCCACCGGGACTAGCGGGAAGGACCGGGGAGCTGTTTTTT
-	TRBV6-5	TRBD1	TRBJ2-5	CASSNRDRGVETQYF	TGTGCCAGCAGTAATCGGGACAGGGGTGTTGAGACCCAGTACTTC
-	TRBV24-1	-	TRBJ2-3	CATSDLRSTDTQYF	TGTGCCACCAGTGATTTAAGGAGTACAGATACGCAGTATTTT
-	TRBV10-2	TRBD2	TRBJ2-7	CASSEAAGGNEQYF	TGCGCCAGCAGTGAGGCGGCGGGAGGGAACGAGCAGTACTTC
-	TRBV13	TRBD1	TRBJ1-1	CASSLAGTGGRFF	TGTGCCAGCAGCTTAGCGGGGACAGGGGGCCGTTTCTTT
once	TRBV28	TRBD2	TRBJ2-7	CASRTTSGSSYEQYF	TGTGCCAGCAGAACCACTAGCGGAAGCTCCTACGAGCAGTACTTC
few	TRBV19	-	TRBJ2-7	CASSIDRGPYEQYF	TGTGCCAGTAGTATAGACAGGGGACCCTACGAGCAGTACTTC